A single TCR beta chain is shown here with its context. The protocol was immunoSEQ multiplex PCR, while the TCRdb copy is restricted to in-frame clones and leaves out a portion. The sample includes around 34,000 clones, 90% of them seen just once. This entry is derived from a study of T cell changes during pregnancy in multiple sclerosis. This receptor was obtained from a female donor with multiple sclerosis, enrolled in a pregnancy study. The source was CD8+ T cells from peripheral blood mononuclear cells, collected before pregnancy.

The CDR3 loop reads CASSSERDRATNEKLFF. CDR3 sequence (DNA): TGTGCCAGCAGCTCTGAACGAGACAGGGCAACTAATGAAAAACTGTTTTTT. The chain links TRBV7-9 to TRBJ1-4, with 7 nucleotides matching TRBD1. Unmatched junction bases numbered 8, after V lost 4 bases and J lost 0 bases. Per the germline V gene, CDR1 is SEHNR and CDR2 is FQNEAQ (reference sequence). The CDR3 length is 17 residues.